Listed below are T cell receptor beta chains from one sample, sequenced in a study of cytomegalovirus exposure and HLA in healthy donors. Sequencing used immunoSEQ multiplex PCR; TCRdb keeps in-frame clones, though not all of them. The repertoire includes some 180,000 clones, about 76% of them detected once, and 5.4% sits in the top ten. The specimen was PBMCs. All receptors come from a woman aged 18-29 years in good health and CMV-seropositive. Each CDR3 is given with its conserved first and last residue. The D gene is left open where the match is weak. The size field is filled for only some rows; it gives once, few, many or a size class.

cdr3_aa: CASSLYRDTRYEQYF
cdr3_nt: TGTGCCAGCAGCCTTTACCGGGACACCCGTTACGAGCAGTACTTC
j_call: TRBJ2-7
d_call: -
v_call: TRBV27
clone_size: -
cdr3_length: 15

cdr3_aa: CASSLTSGGDGDEQFF
cdr3_nt: TGTGCCAGCAGCTTGACTAGCGGGGGTGACGGGGATGAGCAGTTCTTC
j_call: TRBJ2-1
d_call: TRBD2
v_call: TRBV7-6
clone_size: -
cdr3_length: 16

cdr3_aa: CASTAQRQAGGETQYF
cdr3_nt: TGCGCCAGCACCGCCCAACGACAAGCGGGGGGAGAGACCCAGTACTTC
j_call: TRBJ2-5
d_call: TRBD2
v_call: TRBV5-1
clone_size: -
cdr3_length: 16

cdr3_aa: CASSLGREGTNTEAFF
cdr3_nt: TGTGCCAGCAGCTTGGGTCGGGAGGGGACCAACACTGAAGCTTTCTTT
j_call: TRBJ1-1
d_call: -
v_call: TRBV5-6
clone_size: few
cdr3_length: 16

cdr3_aa: CASSFGGQGYTF
cdr3_nt: TGCGCCAGCAGCTTTGGAGGACAGGGCTACACCTTC
j_call: TRBJ1-2
d_call: -
v_call: TRBV5-1
clone_size: -
cdr3_length: 12

cdr3_aa: CASSVAQDWGGELFF
cdr3_nt: TGTGCCAGCAGCGTAGCCCAGGACTGGGGCGGGGAGCTGTTTTTT
j_call: TRBJ2-2
d_call: -
v_call: TRBV9
clone_size: -
cdr3_length: 15

cdr3_aa: CASRKNSGGEQFF
cdr3_nt: TGTGCCAGCAGAAAGAATTCAGGAGGTGAGCAGTTCTTC
j_call: TRBJ2-1
d_call: -
v_call: TRBV4-2
clone_size: -
cdr3_length: 13

cdr3_aa: CASSQEGSGAPSYEQYF
cdr3_nt: TGTGCCAGCAGCCAAGAGGGTAGCGGGGCGCCCTCCTACGAGCAGTACTTC
j_call: TRBJ2-7
d_call: TRBD2
v_call: TRBV4-2
clone_size: few
cdr3_length: 17

cdr3_aa: CASSPTGGCEAFF
cdr3_nt: TGTGCCAGCAGCCCGACAGGGGGCTGTGAAGCTTTCTTT
j_call: TRBJ1-1
d_call: TRBD1
v_call: TRBV6-5
clone_size: -
cdr3_length: 13

cdr3_aa: CASSHPSGGPDTQYF
cdr3_nt: TGTGCCAGCAGCCACCCTAGCGGGGGGCCAGATACGCAGTATTTT
j_call: TRBJ2-3
d_call: TRBD2
v_call: TRBV5-4
clone_size: -
cdr3_length: 15

cdr3_aa: CASSSTGGRETQYF
cdr3_nt: TGTGCCAGCAGCTCGACAGGGGGAAGAGAGACCCAGTACTTC
j_call: TRBJ2-5
d_call: TRBD1
v_call: TRBV11-2
clone_size: -
cdr3_length: 14

cdr3_aa: CASSLGLAGEQYF
cdr3_nt: TGTGCCAGCAGTCTAGGGTTGGCGGGAGAGCAGTACTTC
j_call: TRBJ2-7
d_call: -
v_call: TRBV7-8
clone_size: few
cdr3_length: 13

cdr3_aa: CSSSFSGITGEQYF
cdr3_nt: TGTTCCAGCAGCTTTAGCGGGATCACGGGCGAGCAGTACTTC
j_call: TRBJ2-7
d_call: TRBD2
v_call: TRBV7-9
clone_size: few
cdr3_length: 14

cdr3_aa: CASTSGSGIYQETQYF
cdr3_nt: TGTGCCAGCACGAGCGGGAGCGGGATATACCAAGAGACCCAGTACTTC
j_call: TRBJ2-5
d_call: TRBD2
v_call: TRBV2
clone_size: -
cdr3_length: 16

cdr3_aa: CASSIGAGVGQPQHF
cdr3_nt: TGTGCCAGTAGTATAGGCGCAGGGGTGGGTCAGCCCCAGCATTTT
j_call: TRBJ1-5
d_call: -
v_call: TRBV19
clone_size: -
cdr3_length: 15